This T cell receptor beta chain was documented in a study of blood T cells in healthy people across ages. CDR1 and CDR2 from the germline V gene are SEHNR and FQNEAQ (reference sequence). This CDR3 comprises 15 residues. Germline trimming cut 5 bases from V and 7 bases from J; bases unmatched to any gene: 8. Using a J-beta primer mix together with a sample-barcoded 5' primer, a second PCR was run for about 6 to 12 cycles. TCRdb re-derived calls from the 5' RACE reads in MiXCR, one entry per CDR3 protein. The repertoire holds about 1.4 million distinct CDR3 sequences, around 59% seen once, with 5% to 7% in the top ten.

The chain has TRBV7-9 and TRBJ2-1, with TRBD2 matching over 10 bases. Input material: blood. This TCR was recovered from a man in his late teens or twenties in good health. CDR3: CASSVSGGAINEQFF. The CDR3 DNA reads TGTGCCAGCAGCGTCAGCGGGGGGGCCATAAATGAGCAGTTCTTC.